Following are 27 T cell receptor beta chains from one sample sequenced in a study of OX40 agonist ivuxolimab in advanced cancers. Clones were read by immunoSEQ multiplex PCR, and TCRdb kept only the in-frame ones, dropping some. In the table there are 35,000 to 40,000 clones, more than 85% of which are singletons. The input for sequencing was CD4+ or CD8+ T cells sorted from blood, taken in a trial of the OX40 agonist ivuxolimab. All receptors come from an adult with an advanced solid tumor such as melanoma, head and neck, liver or kidney cancer.

This clone was recorded only once. The V and J genes are TRBV5-8 and TRBJ1-2, with D hard to call. CDR1 SGHTS and CDR2 YDEGEE come from the germline V gene. Trimming shortened V by 2 bases and J by 8 bases, and 10 bases separated the two germline ends. The CDR3 is 12 amino acids. CDR3: CASSFAVGGYTF. CDR3 in DNA: TGTGCCAGCAGCTTCGCAGTAGGAGGCTACACCTTC.

This chain joins TRBV2 and TRBJ1-1; 7 bases are shared with TRBD1. CDR3 size: 12 residues. Germline CDR1 reads SNHLY; CDR2 reads FYNNEI. V trimming: 6 bases; J trimming: 9 bases; junction bases outside the gene matches: 7. Here the CDR3 reads CASRTTGAKAFF. CDR3 DNA sequence: TGTGCCAGCAGGACTACAGGGGCGAAAGCTTTCTTT.

V is TRBV5-4 and J is TRBJ2-2; the match to TRBD1 covers 7 bases. V lost 4 bases, J lost 5 bases, and 8 bases stayed unmatched. Germline V gives CDR1 SGHNT, CDR2 YYREEE (reference sequence). The CDR3 runs 15 residues. Here the CDR3 DNA reads TGTGCCAGCAGCGCGTTGACAGGGTGGACCGGGGAGCTGTTTTTT. Translated, it gives CASSALTGWTGELFF. The full variable domain, with the rest looked up from reference TRBV5-4 and TRBJ2-2, is ETGVTQSPTHLIKTRGQQVTLRCSSQSGHNTVSWYQQALGQGPQFIFQYYREEENGRGNFPPRFSGLQFPNYSSELNVNALELDDSALYLCASSALTGWTGELFFGEGSRLTVL.

The rearrangement uses TRBV9 and TRBJ2-7, with unresolved D. Trimming took off 0 bases at V and 0 bases at J, with 10 bases between the two ends. Germline loops: CDR1 SGDLS, CDR2 YYNGEE. This CDR3 spans 15 amino acids. This chain's CDR3 is CASSVARPSSYEQYF. CDR3 nucleotides: TGTGCCAGCAGCGTAGCACGCCCTAGCTCCTACGAGCAGTACTTC.

The CDR3 loop reads CASSIDARQITYEQYF. In nucleotides, the CDR3 is TGTGCCAGTAGTATAGACGCCCGTCAGATTACCTACGAGCAGTACTTC. V and J are TRBV19 and TRBJ2-7; D not certain. The V and J ends lost 0 bases and 2 bases respectively, with 14 bases between them. CDR1 is LNHDA, CDR2 SQIVND, per germline (reference sequence). The CDR3 runs to 16 residues.

The V gene is TRBV11-2, the J gene TRBJ1-1; weak D call: TRBD1 (6 bases). This CDR3 is 14 amino acids long. CDR1 and CDR2 (germline): SGHAT, FQNNGV. V lost 5 bases and J lost 6, with 16 bases in between. The CDR3 nucleotides read TGTGCCAGCAGCACTCAGGGGCCCCCAGCTGAAGCTTTCTTT. Its translation: CASSTQGPPAEAFF.

The chain couples TRBV7-9 to TRBJ2-5; TRBD2 agrees at 7 bases. The CDR3 is 15 amino acids. With 0 bases clipped from V and 3 bases from J, the junction kept 4 bases outside the gene matches. CDR1 and CDR2 from the germline V gene are SEHNR and FQNEAQ (reference sequence). The CDR3 loop reads CASSLAAAGEETQYF. CDR3 bases: TGTGCCAGCAGCTTAGCGGCGGCGGGGGAAGAGACCCAGTACTTC.

V gene TRBV7-2 combines with J gene TRBJ2-5; D not resolved. The V gene lost 5 bases and the J gene lost 5 bases, with 6 bases spanning the gap. The CDR3 has 11 residues. CDR1 is SGHTA and CDR2 is FQGNSA in the germline V gene. The CDR3 nucleotides are TGTGCCAGCAGCCCAAGGGAGACCCAGTACTTC. Translating gives CASSPRETQYF.

This clone was counted a single time. This chain connects TRBV11-1 to TRBJ1-1, with D unclear. Germline CDR1 SGHAT, CDR2 FQDESV (reference sequence). The CDR3 runs to 13 residues. Trimming shortened V by 2 bases and J by 2 bases, and 6 bases separated the two germline ends. The CDR3 DNA reads as TGTGCCAGCAGCTTAAAGGGAAACACTGAAGCTTTCTTT. Its protein product is CASSLKGNTEAFF.

The chain recombines TRBV2 with TRBJ2-7; 9 bases are a match to TRBD1. The V gene's germline CDR1 is SNHLY and CDR2 FYNNEI. Germline trimming cut 3 bases from V and 2 bases from J; bases unmatched to any gene: 5. This CDR3 is built from 15 residues. CDR3 in DNA: TGTGCCAGCAGTGAGGACAGGGGCGAAACCTACGAGCAGTACTTC. Protein sequence: CASSEDRGETYEQYF.

The rearrangement joins TRBV6-5 to TRBJ2-7; weak D call: TRBD1 (6 bases). This CDR3 spans 13 amino acids. Trimming pared 10 bases from V and 3 bases from J, leaving 16 bases between. Per germline, CDR1 MNHEY and CDR2 SVGAGI. Written as DNA, the CDR3 is TGTGCCAACTCGAACGGACAGAACTACGAGCAGTACTTC. This codes for CANSNGQNYEQYF.

CDR3 residues: CAAGDLTDTQYF. Written as DNA, the CDR3 is TGTGCCGCAGGGGACCTCACAGATACGCAGTATTTT. This sequence joins TRBV7-9 and TRBJ2-3; TRBD1 might be the D (6 bases). Trimming cost V 11 bases and J 2 bases, with 11 bases left between them. This CDR3 spans 12 amino acids. The V gene's germline CDR1 is SEHNR and CDR2 FQNEAQ (reference sequence).

The chain has TRBV5-1 and TRBJ2-2, with 7 bases lining up with TRBD1. The CDR3 has 16 residues. V was clipped by 0 bases and J by 2 bases; unmatched bases: 4. Germline loops: CDR1 SGHRS, CDR2 YFSETQ. In DNA form, the CDR3 reads TGCGCCAGCAGCTTGGACAGGGGTCCTAACACCGGGGAGCTGTTTTTT. This encodes CASSLDRGPNTGELFF.

The V and J genes are TRBV9 and TRBJ2-3; the D gene is possibly TRBD1 (5 bases). Germline lookup yields CDR1 SGDLS and CDR2 YYNGEE. This CDR3 is built from 15 residues. Trimming stripped 5 bases from V and 6 bases from J, with 19 bases between. CDR3 coding DNA: TGTGCCAGCAGTATCGGGCAGGGCCTTCGGGATACGCAGTATTTT. Residues: CASSIGQGLRDTQYF.

V gene TRBV7-9 combines with J gene TRBJ1-1, with TRBD1 identical over 7 bases. CDR1 is SEHNR and CDR2 is FQNEAQ in the germline V gene (reference sequence). V dropped 4 bases and J dropped 3; count of bases not matched to a gene: 8. This CDR3 comprises 15 residues. In DNA form, the CDR3 reads TGTGCCAGCAGCTCCCCGACAGGGACGTACACTGAAGCTTTCTTT. This sequence encodes CASSSPTGTYTEAFF.

The V gene is TRBV4-2, the J gene TRBJ1-2, with TRBD1 matching 9 bases. Trimming cost V 5 bases and J 4 bases; bases outside gene matches: 8. Germline V lookup: CDR1 LGHNA, CDR2 YNFKEQ. This CDR3 spans 15 amino acids. CDR3 in amino acids: CASSLAGTGTYGYTF. Written as DNA, the CDR3 is TGTGCCAGCAGCTTGGCAGGGACAGGGACCTATGGCTACACCTTC.

The chain recombines TRBV19 with TRBJ1-3; D remains ambiguous. Deletions cut 6 bases from V and 0 bases from J, with 9 bases between. The CDR3 extends over 14 amino acids. The germline gives CDR1 LNHDA, CDR2 SQIVND (reference sequence). The CDR3: CASRRDLSGNTIYF. CDR3 sequence (DNA): TGTGCCAGTAGGAGGGATCTCTCTGGAAACACCATATATTTT.

This chain joins TRBV11-2 and TRBJ1-2; 10 bases map to TRBD1. From germline, CDR1 is SGHAT and CDR2 FQNNGV. Trimming took 1 base from V and 7 from J; bases not matched to a gene: 3. The CDR3 is made up of 14 amino acids. Here the CDR3 DNA reads TGTGCCAGCAGCTTAGCGGGACAGGGGATTGGCTACACCTTC. Its protein product is CASSLAGQGIGYTF.

The chain recombines TRBV6-5 with TRBJ2-1, with D perhaps matching TRBD1 (5 bases). V dropped 5 bases and J dropped 8 bases, with 16 bases sitting between them. The CDR3 has 14 residues. Germline loops: CDR1 MNHEY, CDR2 SVGAGI. CDR3 protein: CASSTQGNRDEQFF. The CDR3 DNA sequence: TGTGCCAGCAGTACCCAGGGAAATCGGGATGAGCAGTTCTTC.

The genes are TRBV6-5 and TRBJ1-5; weak D call: TRBD1 (5 bases). The CDR3 totals 14 residues. V lost 2 bases to trimming and J lost 6 bases, with 11 bases between them. CDR1 and CDR2 from the germline V gene are MNHEY and SVGAGI. CDR3: CASSYGGVGQPQHF. In nucleotides, the CDR3 is TGTGCCAGCAGTTACGGAGGGGTCGGTCAGCCCCAGCATTTT.

V is TRBV18 and J is TRBJ2-7; TRBD1 matches at 8 bases. CDR3 size: 15 residues. Germline assignment: CDR1 KGHSH and CDR2 LQKENI. J lost 4 bases, V lost 3 bases, and 8 bases had no gene match. This chain's CDR3 is CASSPSQGAGYEQYF. DNA of the CDR3: TGTGCCAGCTCACCTTCGCAGGGGGCTGGGTACGAGCAGTACTTC. The entire variable domain, with the rest obtained from reference TRBV18 and TRBJ2-7, is as follows: NAGVMQNPRHLVRRRGQEARLRCSPMKGHSHVYWYRQLPEEGLKFMVYLQKENIIDESGMPKERFSAEFPKEGPSILRIQQVVRGDSAAYFCASSPSQGAGYEQYFGPGTRLTVT.

This chain connects TRBV27 to TRBJ2-1; 7 bases map to TRBD1. The germline CDR1 and CDR2 sequences are MNHEY and SMNVEV (reference sequence). The V gene end was trimmed by 5 bases and the J gene end by 8 bases; junction bases not matched to a gene: 15. This CDR3 is built from 16 residues. DNA of the CDR3: TGTGCCAGCAGTCTCCGACCATCAAAAGGGGGCGATGAGCAGTTCTTC. Protein: CASSLRPSKGGDEQFF.

This sequence joins TRBV4-2 and TRBJ2-1; 8 bases align to TRBD1. Trimming took 5 bases from V and 7 from J; bases not matched to a gene: 10. The CDR3 runs 15 residues. Per germline, CDR1 LGHNA and CDR2 YNFKEQ. Here the CDR3 DNA reads TGTGCCAGCAGCTTGGGACAGGAGCCCCGTAATGAGCAGTTCTTC. It specifies CASSLGQEPRNEQFF.

The V gene is TRBV19, the J gene TRBJ2-5, with 9 bases matching TRBD1. The J call may be mistaken, given a closer DNA end match to TRBJ2-7. Per the germline V gene, CDR1 is LNHDA and CDR2 is SQIVND (reference sequence). CDR3 length equals 14 residues. For the CDR3, the DNA is TGTGCCAGTAGTAAATACAGGGGGCCCTACGAGCAGTACTTC. Translated: CASSKYRGPYEQYF.

This clone was counted a single time. The chain links TRBV19 to TRBJ1-2; no clear D gene. The CDR3 spans 12 residues. The V gene's germline CDR1 is LNHDA and CDR2 SQIVND (reference sequence). The V end lost 5 bases, the J end lost 4 bases, and 8 bases lay between the germline ends. Here the CDR3 reads CASSAEVYGYTF. The CDR3 DNA reads as TGTGCCAGTAGTGCGGAGGTCTATGGCTACACCTTC.

This sequence joins TRBV5-6 and TRBJ2-5, with 7 bases fitting TRBD1. This CDR3 region has 14 residues. V shed 0 bases, J shed 4 bases, and the junction held 3 bases outside the gene matches. Germline lookup yields CDR1 SGHDT and CDR2 YYEEEE. CDR3 protein: CASSLAYRGETQYF. DNA for the CDR3: TGTGCCAGCAGCTTGGCTTACAGGGGAGAGACCCAGTACTTC.

This chain links TRBV4-1 with TRBJ1-2, with a possible D match to TRBD1 (5 bases). Germline V lookup: CDR1 MGHRA, CDR2 YSYEKL. The CDR3 covers 17 residues. V was trimmed by 1 base and J by 5 bases, leaving 20 bases between them. The CDR3 here is CASSQGSPAGNFYGYTF. As DNA, the CDR3 is TGCGCCAGCAGCCAAGGATCCCCAGCAGGGAACTTTTATGGCTACACCTTC.